This entry is about one TCR beta chain. The sample belongs to a study of blood T cell repertoires in COVID-19. Study background: The United States, Italy and Spain provided the acute and convalescent COVID-19 samples. In each case, the material was cDNA or gDNA derived from T cells, B-cell-depleted T cells, or PBMCs.

The CDR3 totals 13 residues. Trimming pared 7 bases from V and 6 bases from J, leaving 15 bases between. Original methodology: Nucleated cell number was recorded as an estimate derived from reference gene primer amplification. Clones were sequenced by immunoSEQ multiplex PCR, and TCRdb holds only the in-frame ones, with some missing. The D gene and trimming were derived from the DNA, and the V and J assignments and clone size from that table. This table has 200,000 to 250,000 clones, around 82% appearing once. The J gene is TRBJ1-2, the V gene TRBV12-3 or TRBV12-4; a possible D gene is TRBD1 (6 bases). The sample comprised peripheral blood. The sequence came from a woman aged 60 to 75 with acute or convalescent COVID-19. CDR3 nucleotides: TGTGCCAGCACCACCGGACAGCAACATGGCTACACCTTC. Translation gives CASTTGQQHGYTF.